This T cell receptor (beta chain) was obtained from a study of blood T cell repertoires in COVID-19. Study background: T cells, B-cell-depleted T cells, or PBMCs provided the cDNA or gDNA that served as material.

In the original analysis: Nucleated cell number was recorded as an estimate derived from reference gene primer amplification. Sequencing was performed with immunoSEQ multiplex PCR; in TCRdb, only in-frame clones are kept and a portion is missing. V and J calls and clone size come straight from that table; D and trimming were deduced from the DNA. The repertoire includes 450,000 to 500,000 clones, around 85% of them detected once, and 3% to 3.5% sits in the top ten. The CDR3 runs 14 residues. The germline gives CDR1 SGHAT, CDR2 FQNNGV. Trimming stripped 3 bases from V and 4 bases from J, with 12 bases between.

The origin of this receptor is a human donor in a cohort sampled during active COVID-19. This chain connects TRBV11-2 to TRBJ1-2; a possible D gene is TRBD1 (6 bases). What was sequenced was peripheral blood. This CDR3 is CASSLGQGFYGYTF. CDR3 in DNA: TGTGCCAGCAGCTTGGGCCAGGGGTTCTATGGCTACACCTTC.